Listed here are 30 T cell receptor beta chains from one sample, sequenced in a study of cytomegalovirus exposure and HLA in healthy donors. With 60 Vbeta and 13 Jbeta primers, the PCR was carried out. Generated by immunoSEQ multiplex PCR, the TCRdb table keeps only in-frame clones and is missing some. The table lists tens of thousands of clones, about 78% of them singletons. The material sequenced was PBMCs. The receptor set was obtained from a man aged 35 to 55 in good health and CMV-seronegative.

The chain joins TRBV7-9 to TRBJ2-5, with 13 bases that match TRBD2. V gave up 6 bases and J gave up 9 bases; unmatched junction bases: 7. Germline assignment: CDR1 SEHNR and CDR2 FQNEAQ (reference sequence). The CDR3 covers 14 residues. The CDR3 nucleotides read TGTGCCAGCAGTCCCGGGACTAGCGGGACGTCCCAGTACTTC. Residues: CASSPGTSGTSQYF. The whole variable domain, filled in from reference TRBV7-9 and TRBJ2-5, reads DTGVSQNPRHKITKRGQNVTFRCDPISEHNRLYWYRQTLGQGPEFLTYFQNEAQLEKSRLLSDRFSAERPKGSFSTLEIQRTEQGDSAMYLCASSPGTSGTSQYFGPGTRLLVL.

This clone was seen only a few times. The sample carries other DNA sequences with the same CDR3. The genes are TRBV29-1 and TRBJ1-1; possible D gene TRBD1, 6 bases. Germline CDR1 SQVTM, CDR2 ANQGSEA. The CDR3 spans 12 residues. V lost 5 bases to trimming and J lost 4 bases, with 11 bases between them. The CDR3 reads CSVNRGGTEAFF. As DNA, the CDR3 is TGCAGCGTTAACCGAGGGGGCACTGAAGCTTTCTTT.

The chain carries TRBV18 and TRBJ1-1; maybe TRBD1 (5 bases). CDR1 is KGHSH and CDR2 is LQKENI in the germline V gene. The CDR3 runs to 14 residues. With 2 bases removed from V and 3 bases from J, the gap between germline ends came to 10 bases. The CDR3, as DNA: TGTGCCAGCTCACCAGGTAGCAGGGACACTGAAGCTTTCTTT. Protein sequence: CASSPGSRDTEAFF.

V is TRBV4-2 and J is TRBJ2-1; 12 bases map to TRBD2. J was trimmed by 0 bases and V by 3 bases; bases with no gene match: 3. The CDR3 has 17 amino acids. CDR1 LGHNA and CDR2 YNFKEQ come from the germline V gene. This CDR3 is CASSQPSGRGSYNEQFF. The CDR3 nucleotides read TGTGCCAGCAGCCAGCCTAGCGGGAGGGGCTCCTACAATGAGCAGTTCTTC.

The chain has TRBV19 and TRBJ1-4; maybe TRBD1 (6 bases). V was shortened by 0 bases and J by 5 bases, with 13 bases between the two germline ends. The CDR3 spans 16 residues. Germline lookup yields CDR1 LNHDA and CDR2 SQIVND (reference sequence). The CDR3 here is CASSIDRIQGNEKLFF. In DNA, the CDR3 is TGTGCCAGTAGTATAGATAGGATTCAGGGGAATGAAAAACTGTTTTTT.

The chain has TRBV6-5 and TRBJ2-2; tentatively, D is TRBD1 (5 bases). The CDR3 consists of 15 residues. From germline, CDR1 is MNHEY and CDR2 SVGAGI. Trimming shortened V by 5 bases and J by 0 bases, and 10 bases separated the two germline ends. CDR3 sequence (DNA): TGTGCCAGCAGTCCGACAGTCGCGAACACCGGGGAGCTGTTTTTT. The encoded protein is CASSPTVANTGELFF.

The V gene is TRBV6-5, the J gene TRBJ2-7; 7 positions match TRBD1. V was pared by 5 bases and J by 5 bases, with 3 bases of the junction left unmatched. Germline assignment: CDR1 MNHEY and CDR2 SVGAGI. The CDR3 is made up of 12 amino acids. CDR3 in amino acids: CASSLDRHEQYF. In nucleotides, the CDR3 is TGTGCCAGCAGTCTGGACAGGCACGAGCAGTACTTC.

The chain's CDR3 is CASSLTLSYTGELFF. CDR3 DNA sequence: TGTGCCAGCAGTTTAACTCTTTCCTACACCGGGGAGCTGTTTTTT. The chain has TRBV28 and TRBJ2-2; D gene uncertain. The V end lost 2 bases, the J end lost 3 bases, and 10 bases lay between the germline ends. Germline CDR1 reads MDHEN; CDR2 reads SYDVKM. The CDR3 totals 15 residues.

The chain recombines TRBV15 with TRBJ2-3; TRBD2 agrees at 7 bases. The CDR3 covers 16 residues. CDR1 and CDR2 (germline): LNHNV, YYDKDF (reference sequence). Unmatched junction bases numbered 7, after V lost 1 base and J lost 3 bases. CDR3 sequence: CATSRGEGVRTDTQYF. Here the CDR3 DNA reads TGTGCCACCAGCAGAGGGGAGGGAGTCAGGACAGATACGCAGTATTTT. The variable domain in full, completed from reference TRBV15 and TRBJ2-3, reads DAMVIQNPRYQVTQFGKPVTLSCSQTLNHNVMYWYQQKSSQAPKLLFHYYDKDFNNEADTPDNFQSRRPNTSFCFLDIRSPGLGDTAMYLCATSRGEGVRTDTQYFGPGTRLTVL.

The rearrangement joins TRBV27 to TRBJ1-2, with D possibly TRBD1 on 5 matching bases. In germline, CDR1 is MNHEY, CDR2 SMNVEV (reference sequence). V was cut by 5 bases and J by 0 bases, with 25 bases left in between. The CDR3 runs 19 residues. CDR3 sequence (DNA): TGTGCCAGCAGTACAATATGGGGTGGGGCCCAATCTACTAACTATGGCTACACCTTC. Amino acids: CASSTIWGGAQSTNYGYTF.

The chain is built from TRBV15 and TRBJ2-7; D might be TRBD1 (6 bases). The V end lost 5 bases, the J end lost 4 bases, and 9 bases lay between the germline ends. Germline CDR1 reads LNHNV; CDR2 reads YYDKDF (reference sequence). The CDR3 sequence is 12 residues long. CDR3 region: CATSDQGYEQYF. The CDR3 coding sequence is TGTGCCACCAGCGATCAGGGGTACGAGCAGTACTTC.

The V gene is TRBV29-1, the J gene TRBJ1-1; no clear D. From germline, CDR1 is SQVTM and CDR2 ANQGSEA. Trimming took 7 bases from V and 9 from J, leaving 18 bases between them. There are 12 residues in the CDR3. The CDR3 bases are TGCAGCGCCTTGGGCAGTGGCAACCAAGCTTTCTTT. Residues: CSALGSGNQAFF. Full variable domain (outside the CDR3, taken from reference TRBV29-1 and TRBJ1-1): SAVISQKPSRDICQRGTSLTIQCQVDSQVTMMFWYRQQPGQSLTLIATANQGSEATYESGFVIDKFPISRPNLTFSTLTVSNMSPEDSSIYLCSALGSGNQAFFGQGTRLTVV.

The rearrangement links TRBV5-1 to TRBJ2-2; the D gene is possibly TRBD1 (6 bases). Germline CDR1 reads SGHRS; CDR2 reads YFSETQ. V lost 4 bases and J lost 8, with 21 bases in between. The CDR3 is made up of 16 amino acids. In nucleotides, the CDR3 is TGCGCCAGCAGCAAGATTATAACCGGGACATCAGGGGAGCTGTTTTTT. It encodes CASSKIITGTSGELFF.

The CDR3 is CASSEWDSRSDEQFF. The CDR3 DNA reads as TGTGCCAGCAGCGAATGGGACAGTCGGAGCGATGAGCAGTTCTTC. This chain joins TRBV9 and TRBJ2-1, with 7 bases lining up with TRBD1. This CDR3 region has 15 residues. In germline, CDR1 is SGDLS, CDR2 YYNGEE. J lost 8 bases, V lost 3 bases, and 11 bases had no gene match.

Note on this clone: The same CDR3 also results from other DNA sequences found in this sample. The CDR3 loop reads CSVVRQGNQETQYF. The CDR3 bases are TGCAGCGTTGTGCGGCAGGGCAACCAAGAGACCCAGTACTTC. V and J are TRBV29-1 and TRBJ2-5; possibly TRBD1 for D (5 bases). V was clipped by 4 bases and J by 0 bases, with 12 bases between them. This CDR3 is built from 14 residues. CDR1 is SQVTM and CDR2 is ANQGSEA in the germline V gene.

The chain employs TRBV6-1 and TRBJ2-7; D perhaps matches TRBD1 (6 bases). CDR1 is MNHNS and CDR2 is SASEGT in the germline V gene. Trimming removed 0 bases from V and 4 bases from J, with 16 bases in between. The CDR3 totals 16 residues. The CDR3 DNA reads TGTGCCAGCAGTGAAGCACACTCGGGACACGGATACGAGCAGTACTTC. Protein product: CASSEAHSGHGYEQYF.

The rearrangement links TRBV2 to TRBJ1-2, with D tentatively TRBD1 (5 bases). The V gene lost 6 bases and the J gene lost 8 bases, with 22 bases spanning the gap. Germline CDR1 and CDR2: SNHLY and FYNNEI. This CDR3 is 15 amino acids long. DNA for the CDR3: TGTGCCAGCAGCGCTCTGCTAGGGTGGGAGGGGGGCTACACCTTC. Translation gives CASSALLGWEGGYTF.

This clone came up a few times. J is TRBJ2-4 and V is TRBV6-1; D is perhaps TRBD1 (5 bases). CDR1 is MNHNS, CDR2 SASEGT, per germline. The CDR3 totals 14 residues. V shed 6 bases and J shed 0 bases, with 9 bases lying between them. The DNA of the CDR3 is TGTGCCAGCAGGCAGGGTCCAGCCAAAAACATTCAGTACTTC. Residues: CASRQGPAKNIQYF.

V usage is TRBV28 and J usage is TRBJ1-2; D might be TRBD1 (5 bases). Trimming shortened V by 3 bases and J by 4 bases, and 18 bases separated the two germline ends. CDR1 and CDR2 from the germline V gene are MDHEN and SYDVKM. This CDR3 has 16 amino acids. CDR3 DNA: TGTGCCAGCAGTTTTCCCCAGGGAATCCCACTCTATGGCTACACCTTC. Its translation is CASSFPQGIPLYGYTF.

The V and J genes are TRBV7-3 and TRBJ2-5; D might be TRBD2 (7 bases). V shed 1 base and J shed 5 bases, with 11 bases lying between them. Germline V gives CDR1 SGHTA, CDR2 FQGTGA. The CDR3 extends over 14 amino acids. This CDR3 reads CASSLRGGSETQYF. CDR3 nucleotide sequence: TGTGCCAGCAGCTTAAGGGGGGGCTCGGAGACCCAGTACTTC.

V is TRBV11-2 and J is TRBJ2-7; tentative D call: TRBD1 (6 bases). Per the germline V gene, CDR1 is SGHAT and CDR2 is FQNNGV. The V end lost 5 bases, the J end lost 1 base, and 15 bases lay between the germline ends. The CDR3 is 15 residues long. The CDR3 protein is CASSITGTRSYEQYF. DNA for the CDR3: TGTGCCAGCAGCATCACCGGGACACGATCCTACGAGCAGTACTTC.

V usage is TRBV5-5 and J usage is TRBJ2-5; TRBD2 is a possible D gene (5 bases). The V gene lost 6 bases and the J gene lost 7 bases, with 13 bases spanning the gap. The CDR3 length is 12 residues. Germline CDR1 and CDR2: SGHKS and YYEKEE (reference sequence). The CDR3 nucleotides read TGTGCCAGCACTCGGGGATGGGGGACCCAGTACTTC. Protein sequence: CASTRGWGTQYF.

This chain joins TRBV28 and TRBJ2-7; D call uncertain. This CDR3 contains 14 residues. The germline V gene has CDR1 MDHEN and CDR2 SYDVKM. Trimming left V 3 bases short and J 0 bases short, with 9 bases between. Here the CDR3 DNA reads TGTGCCAGCAGTTTTGGCAGAGGCTCCTACGAGCAGTACTTC. Its translation is CASSFGRGSYEQYF.

The rearrangement links TRBV6-1 to TRBJ1-4, with TRBD1 identical over 11 bases. CDR3 length: 14 residues. V was clipped by 8 bases and J by 8 bases; unmatched bases: 7. The germline V gene has CDR1 MNHNS and CDR2 SASEGT. The CDR3 is CASVSGQGVEKLFF. In DNA form, the CDR3 reads TGTGCCAGCGTCTCGGGACAGGGGGTCGAAAAACTGTTTTTT.

V usage is TRBV9 and J usage is TRBJ2-5; perhaps TRBD2 as D (5 bases). Germline CDR1 and CDR2: SGDLS and YYNGEE. The V end was cut by 3 bases, the J end by 5 bases, with 32 bases between. The CDR3 runs to 20 residues. The CDR3 reads CASSAPSSTSTTRRQETQYF. For the CDR3, the DNA is TGTGCCAGCAGCGCGCCATCCTCCACCTCAACAACTAGGCGTCAGGAGACCCAGTACTTC.

The chain uses TRBV2 and TRBJ2-7, with TRBD2 matching over 15 bases. CDR3 length: 16 amino acids. Germline V gene data show CDR1 as SNHLY and CDR2 as FYNNEI. V lost 6 bases and J lost 4; bases outside the gene matches: 7. CDR3 sequence (DNA): TGTGCCAGCAGGCCGGGACTAGCGGGAGGAGTTTACGAGCAGTACTTC. Residues: CASRPGLAGGVYEQYF.

V is TRBV29-1 and J is TRBJ2-3; D gene uncertain. CDR3 size: 12 residues. Trimming took 3 bases from V and 3 from J, leaving 7 bases between them. The germline V gene has CDR1 SQVTM and CDR2 ANQGSEA. CDR3 residues: CSVDQLTDTQYF. CDR3 nucleotides: TGCAGCGTTGATCAGTTAACAGATACGCAGTATTTT.

The chain has TRBV7-9 and TRBJ1-3; D unclear. Germline CDR1 is SEHNR and CDR2 is FQNEAQ (reference sequence). Trimming took off 5 bases at V and 0 bases at J, with 14 bases between the two ends. This CDR3 has 16 residues. The CDR3 loop is CASSLTLPSSGNTIYF. In nucleotides, the CDR3 is TGTGCCAGCAGCCTGACTCTCCCGAGCTCTGGAAACACCATATATTTT.

Details on this clone: The junction does not match germline at one end; this may be a read error. The chain employs TRBV7-9 and TRBJ2-4; no clear D gene. Germline CDR1 is SEHNR and CDR2 is FQNEAQ (reference sequence). CDR3 length: 12 residues. The CDR3: CSSSQAKNIQYF. CDR3 coding DNA: TGTTCCAGCTCCCAAGCCAAAAACATTCAGTACTTC.

This clone showed up just a few times. V is TRBV19 and J is TRBJ2-1; TRBD2 is a possible D gene (5 bases). V shed 10 bases and J shed 4 bases, with 14 bases lying between them. The CDR3 is 13 residues long. The germline V gene encodes CDR1 LNHDA and CDR2 SQIVND (reference sequence). The CDR3, as DNA: TGTGCCACCGCCGAGCGGACGTACAATGAGCAGTTCTTC. Translation gives CATAERTYNEQFF. Looking up the rest from reference TRBV19 and TRBJ2-1 gives the full variable domain: DGGITQSPKYLFRKEGQNVTLSCEQNLNHDAMYWYRQDPGQGLRLIYYSQIVNDFQKGDIAEGYSVSREKKESFPLTVTSAQKNPTAFYLCATAERTYNEQFFGPGTRLTVL.